These T cell receptor beta chains were read from a single sample in a study of blood T cell repertoires in COVID-19. Libraries were prepared by immunoSEQ multiplex PCR; TCRdb keeps only in-frame clonotypes and omits some of them. The top ten hold about 17% of the sample, which has tens of thousands of clones, roughly 80% seen once. The sequencing input was peripheral blood. The receptors here all came from a woman of 80 years or more with active or convalescent COVID-19. CDR3s include the opening cysteine and the closing phenylalanine or tryptophan. Fields, in order: V gene, D gene, J gene, clone size, CDR3 DNA, CDR3 protein. D genes are given only for firm matches. Clone size is not always given. Where it is, it says once, few, many or a class for expanded clones.

V gene: TRBV7-7; D gene: TRBD2; J gene: TRBJ2-3; clone size: -; CDR3 DNA: TGTGCTAGCAGCCCTGGACTAGCGGGAGGGCCGGATACGCAGTATTTT; CDR3 protein: CASSPGLAGGPDTQYF
V gene: TRBV11-2; D gene: -; J gene: TRBJ2-5; clone size: few; CDR3 DNA: TGTGCCAGCAGCCCTTCTGCCCCAGGACAAGAGACCCAGTACTTC; CDR3 protein: CASSPSAPGQETQYF
V gene: TRBV7-9; D gene: TRBD2; J gene: TRBJ2-5; clone size: -; CDR3 DNA: TGTGCCAGCAGCCTAGCGGGGGGTCAAGAGACCCAGTACTTC; CDR3 protein: CASSLAGGQETQYF
V gene: TRBV18; D gene: TRBD1; J gene: TRBJ1-1; clone size: -; CDR3 DNA: TGTGCCAGCTCACCAGCGGCAGGGGGATCAGCTTTCTTT; CDR3 protein: CASSPAAGGSAFF
V gene: TRBV4-3; D gene: TRBD2; J gene: TRBJ2-1; clone size: -; CDR3 DNA: TGCGCCAGCAGCCAAGAAGCCGCGCGGGGGGGCCCTTGGAATGAGCAGTTCTTC; CDR3 protein: CASSQEAARGGPWNEQFF
V gene: TRBV2; D gene: -; J gene: TRBJ2-2; clone size: -; CDR3 DNA: TGTGCCAGCAGTGCAAGCGCGAACACCGGGGAGCTGTTTTTT; CDR3 protein: CASSASANTGELFF
V gene: TRBV6-2/TRBV6-3; D gene: -; J gene: TRBJ1-5; clone size: few; CDR3 DNA: TGTGCCAGCAGTTGGACCGTCAGGGGTCAGCCCCAGCATTTT; CDR3 protein: CASSWTVRGQPQHF
V gene: TRBV6-6; D gene: -; J gene: TRBJ1-6; clone size: -; CDR3 DNA: TGTGCCAGCAGTTACTCGCAGGCCACTTTAGACACACCCCTCCACTTT; CDR3 protein: CASSYSQATLDTPLHF
V gene: TRBV3-1/TRBV3-2; D gene: TRBD1; J gene: TRBJ2-7; clone size: -; CDR3 DNA: TGTGCCAGCAGCCGACGCCGGGACAGGGTTCGCGAGCAGTACTTC; CDR3 protein: CASSRRRDRVREQYF
V gene: TRBV5-6; D gene: TRBD1; J gene: TRBJ1-2; clone size: -; CDR3 DNA: TGTGCCAGCAGCTTCCGGACAGGGGGGCACTATGGCTACACCTTC; CDR3 protein: CASSFRTGGHYGYTF
V gene: TRBV2; D gene: -; J gene: TRBJ2-5; clone size: -; CDR3 DNA: TGTGCCAGCAAAGTAGGACTCCAAGAGACCCAGTACTTC; CDR3 protein: CASKVGLQETQYF
V gene: TRBV7-2; D gene: TRBD1; J gene: TRBJ1-1; clone size: -; CDR3 DNA: TGTGCCAGCAGGACGGGGACAGGAAAGAACACTGAAGCTTTCTTT; CDR3 protein: CASRTGTGKNTEAFF
V gene: TRBV19; D gene: TRBD1; J gene: TRBJ2-5; clone size: -; CDR3 DNA: TGTGCCAGTAGTAGACAGGGGCGGGAGACCCAGTACTTC; CDR3 protein: CASSRQGRETQYF
V gene: TRBV30; D gene: TRBD1; J gene: TRBJ1-5; clone size: once; CDR3 DNA: TGTGCCTGGAGTCGACAGGGTCGTCAGCCCCAGCATTTT; CDR3 protein: CAWSRQGRQPQHF
V gene: TRBV7-9; D gene: -; J gene: TRBJ2-5; clone size: -; CDR3 DNA: TGTGCCAGCAGCTCTTTGGGCGAGACCCAGTACTTC; CDR3 protein: CASSSLGETQYF
V gene: TRBV9; D gene: TRBD1; J gene: TRBJ2-1; clone size: once; CDR3 DNA: TGTGCCAGCAGCGTCTCCTGGGACAGGGTACGTGATGAGCAGTTCTTC; CDR3 protein: CASSVSWDRVRDEQFF
V gene: TRBV4-2; D gene: -; J gene: TRBJ2-3; clone size: -; CDR3 DNA: TGTGCCAGCAGCCAGGGCAAAACTGTCCCCCGCACAGATACGCAGTATTTT; CDR3 protein: CASSQGKTVPRTDTQYF
V gene: TRBV4-2; D gene: -; J gene: TRBJ2-1; clone size: -; CDR3 DNA: TGTGCCAGCAGCCAAGATCTCCCTACCGGGACATGGTTCTTC; CDR3 protein: CASSQDLPTGTWFF
V gene: TRBV4-1; D gene: -; J gene: TRBJ1-2; clone size: -; CDR3 DNA: TGCGCCAGCAGCCAAGAGGGGCAGTCACGCTATGGCTACACCTTC; CDR3 protein: CASSQEGQSRYGYTF
V gene: TRBV30; D gene: TRBD1; J gene: TRBJ1-1; clone size: -; CDR3 DNA: TGTGCCTTGACAGGGGGCCTGGGCTGGGGGGCTTTCTTT; CDR3 protein: CALTGGLGWGAFF
V gene: TRBV5-8; D gene: -; J gene: TRBJ2-7; clone size: -; CDR3 DNA: TGTGCCAGCAGCCGATCTAGAGCTAACGAGCAGTACTTC; CDR3 protein: CASSRSRANEQYF
V gene: TRBV6-5; D gene: TRBD1; J gene: TRBJ2-5; clone size: -; CDR3 DNA: TGTGCCAGCAGTCGGGACAGGGTGGGAGAGACCCAGTACTTC; CDR3 protein: CASSRDRVGETQYF
V gene: TRBV3-1/TRBV3-2; D gene: -; J gene: TRBJ1-5; clone size: -; CDR3 DNA: TGTGCCAGCAGCCAAGATCGAAAGACACTTAGTTATAGCAATCAGCCCCAGCATTTT; CDR3 protein: CASSQDRKTLSYSNQPQHF
V gene: TRBV24-1; D gene: -; J gene: TRBJ1-1; clone size: -; CDR3 DNA: TGTGCCACCGTCGGTCCCCGGAACACTGAAGCTTTCTTT; CDR3 protein: CATVGPRNTEAFF
V gene: TRBV2; D gene: -; J gene: TRBJ1-1; clone size: -; CDR3 DNA: TGTGCCAGCAGAGGACAGCCGAACACTGAAGCTTTCTTT; CDR3 protein: CASRGQPNTEAFF
V gene: TRBV5-5; D gene: -; J gene: TRBJ1-5; clone size: -; CDR3 DNA: TGTGCCAGCAGCTTCGGTACCCAGGATGCCCAGCATTTT; CDR3 protein: CASSFGTQDAQHF
V gene: TRBV7-2; D gene: -; J gene: TRBJ2-3; clone size: once; CDR3 DNA: TGTGCCAGCAGCTTATCAGTTACCGATACGCAGTATTTT; CDR3 protein: CASSLSVTDTQYF
V gene: TRBV7-2; D gene: TRBD2; J gene: TRBJ2-7; clone size: -; CDR3 DNA: TGTGCCAGCAGCTCGGGGGGTTCCTACGAGCAGTACTTC; CDR3 protein: CASSSGGSYEQYF
V gene: TRBV15; D gene: TRBD2; J gene: TRBJ2-7; clone size: once; CDR3 DNA: TGTGCCACCAGCAGAGATGCAGTAGCGGGCCCCGAGCAGTACTTC; CDR3 protein: CATSRDAVAGPEQYF
V gene: TRBV2; D gene: TRBD2; J gene: TRBJ2-7; clone size: once; CDR3 DNA: TGTGCCAGCAGCCCGACTAGCGGCTCCTACGAGCAGTACTTC; CDR3 protein: CASSPTSGSYEQYF
V gene: TRBV6-2/TRBV6-3; D gene: -; J gene: TRBJ1-1; clone size: once; CDR3 DNA: TGTGCCAGCAGCCCCCCGCCCAGACACCGGATGAACACTGAAGCTTTCTTT; CDR3 protein: CASSPPPRHRMNTEAFF
V gene: TRBV13; D gene: -; J gene: TRBJ2-3; clone size: -; CDR3 DNA: TGTGCCAGGAAAATTAGGGGGACACCCTCCACAGATACGCAGTATTTT; CDR3 protein: CARKIRGTPSTDTQYF
V gene: TRBV7-8; D gene: -; J gene: TRBJ1-6; clone size: -; CDR3 DNA: TGTGCCAGCAGCCCTTCTATGGATTCACCCCTCCACTTT; CDR3 protein: CASSPSMDSPLHF
V gene: TRBV3-1/TRBV3-2; D gene: -; J gene: TRBJ2-3; clone size: -; CDR3 DNA: TGTGCCAGCAGCCAAGCGGGCGGGACAGATACGCAGTATTTT; CDR3 protein: CASSQAGGTDTQYF
V gene: TRBV12-3/TRBV12-4; D gene: -; J gene: TRBJ1-4; clone size: -; CDR3 DNA: TGTGCCAGCGGAACAGGGACGGAAAAACTGTTTTTT; CDR3 protein: CASGTGTEKLFF
V gene: TRBV19; D gene: TRBD1; J gene: TRBJ1-6; clone size: -; CDR3 DNA: TGTGCCAGTAGTACGGGACAGTCTGGTAATTCACCCCTCCACTTT; CDR3 protein: CASSTGQSGNSPLHF
V gene: TRBV14; D gene: TRBD2; J gene: TRBJ2-2; clone size: -; CDR3 DNA: TGTGCCAGCAGCCCCCTTACTAGCGGGAGGGCAGGCGGGGAGCTGTTTTTT; CDR3 protein: CASSPLTSGRAGGELFF
V gene: TRBV19; D gene: TRBD1; J gene: TRBJ1-2; clone size: -; CDR3 DNA: TGTGCCAGTAGGACCTATTCGACAGGGATCGGTGGTGGCTACACCTTC; CDR3 protein: CASRTYSTGIGGGYTF
V gene: TRBV6-6; D gene: TRBD1; J gene: TRBJ1-1; clone size: -; CDR3 DNA: TGTGCCAGCAGCGTGGACAGGGTCGGCACTGAAGCTTTCTTT; CDR3 protein: CASSVDRVGTEAFF
V gene: TRBV13; D gene: -; J gene: TRBJ2-4; clone size: -; CDR3 DNA: TGTGCCAGCAGCCAGCAGGATCTCAAAAACATTCAGTACTTC; CDR3 protein: CASSQQDLKNIQYF
V gene: TRBV5-1; D gene: TRBD1; J gene: TRBJ2-7; clone size: few; CDR3 DNA: TGCGCCAGCAGCTTCCAGGGGGCATCCGAAGAGCAGTACTTC; CDR3 protein: CASSFQGASEEQYF
V gene: TRBV5-1; D gene: TRBD1; J gene: TRBJ2-5; clone size: -; CDR3 DNA: TGCGCCAGCAGCTCGCTAGGGGACAGGTCGGTTATGACCCAGTACTTC; CDR3 protein: CASSSLGDRSVMTQYF